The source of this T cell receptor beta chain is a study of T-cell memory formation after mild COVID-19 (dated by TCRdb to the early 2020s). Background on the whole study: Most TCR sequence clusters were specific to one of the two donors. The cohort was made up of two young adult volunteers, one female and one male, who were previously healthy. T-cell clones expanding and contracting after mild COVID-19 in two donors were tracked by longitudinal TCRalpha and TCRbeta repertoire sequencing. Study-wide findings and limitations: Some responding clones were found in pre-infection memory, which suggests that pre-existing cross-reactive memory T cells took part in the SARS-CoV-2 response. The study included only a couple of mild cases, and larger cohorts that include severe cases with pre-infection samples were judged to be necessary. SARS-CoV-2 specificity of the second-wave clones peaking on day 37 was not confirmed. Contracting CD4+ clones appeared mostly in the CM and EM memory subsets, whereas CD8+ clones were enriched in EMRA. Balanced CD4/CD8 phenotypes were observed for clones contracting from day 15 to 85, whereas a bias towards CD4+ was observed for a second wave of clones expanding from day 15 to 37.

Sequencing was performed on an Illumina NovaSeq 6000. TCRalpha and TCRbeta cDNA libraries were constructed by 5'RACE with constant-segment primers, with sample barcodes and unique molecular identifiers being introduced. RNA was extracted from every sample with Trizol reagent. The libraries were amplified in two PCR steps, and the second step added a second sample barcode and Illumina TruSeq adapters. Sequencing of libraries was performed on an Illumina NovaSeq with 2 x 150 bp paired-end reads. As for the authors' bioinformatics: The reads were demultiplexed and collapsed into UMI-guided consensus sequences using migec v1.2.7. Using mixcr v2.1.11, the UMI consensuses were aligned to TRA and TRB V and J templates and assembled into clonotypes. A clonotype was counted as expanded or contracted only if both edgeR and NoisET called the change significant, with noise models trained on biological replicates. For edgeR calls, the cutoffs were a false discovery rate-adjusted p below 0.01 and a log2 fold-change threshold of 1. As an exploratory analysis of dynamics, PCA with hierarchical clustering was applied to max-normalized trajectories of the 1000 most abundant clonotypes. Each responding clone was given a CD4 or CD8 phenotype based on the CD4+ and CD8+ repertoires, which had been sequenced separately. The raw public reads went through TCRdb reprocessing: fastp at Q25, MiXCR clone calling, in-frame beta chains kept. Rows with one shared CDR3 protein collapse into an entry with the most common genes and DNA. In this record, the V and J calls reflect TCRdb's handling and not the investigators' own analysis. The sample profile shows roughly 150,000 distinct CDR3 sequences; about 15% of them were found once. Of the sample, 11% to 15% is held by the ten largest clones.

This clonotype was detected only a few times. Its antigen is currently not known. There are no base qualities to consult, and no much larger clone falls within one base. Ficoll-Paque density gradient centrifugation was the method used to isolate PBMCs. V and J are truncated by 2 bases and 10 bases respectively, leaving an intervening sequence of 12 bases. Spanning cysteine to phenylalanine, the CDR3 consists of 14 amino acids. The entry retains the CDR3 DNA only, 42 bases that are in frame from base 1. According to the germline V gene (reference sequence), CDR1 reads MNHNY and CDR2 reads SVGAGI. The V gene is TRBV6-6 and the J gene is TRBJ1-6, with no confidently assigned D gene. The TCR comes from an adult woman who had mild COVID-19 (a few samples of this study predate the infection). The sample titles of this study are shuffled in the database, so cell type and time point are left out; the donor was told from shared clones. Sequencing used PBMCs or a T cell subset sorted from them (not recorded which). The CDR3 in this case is CASSYRERTSPLHF. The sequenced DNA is TGTGCCAGCAGTTACAGGGAACGGACGTCACCCCTCCACTTT.